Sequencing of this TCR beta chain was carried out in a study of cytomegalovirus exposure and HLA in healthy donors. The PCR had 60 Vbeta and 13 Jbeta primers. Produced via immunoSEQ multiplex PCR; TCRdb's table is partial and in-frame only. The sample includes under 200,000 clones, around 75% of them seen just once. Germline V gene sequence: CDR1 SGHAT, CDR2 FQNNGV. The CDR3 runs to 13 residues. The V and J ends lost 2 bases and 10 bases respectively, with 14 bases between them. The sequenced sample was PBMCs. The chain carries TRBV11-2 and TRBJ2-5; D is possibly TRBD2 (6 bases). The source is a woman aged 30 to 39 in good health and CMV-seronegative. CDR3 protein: CASSLMAGKDQYF. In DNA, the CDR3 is TGTGCCAGCAGCTTAATGGCGGGGAAGGACCAGTACTTC. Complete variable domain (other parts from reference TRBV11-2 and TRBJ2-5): EAGVAQSPRYKIIEKRQSVAFWCNPISGHATLYWYQQILGQGPKLLIQFQNNGVVDDSQLPKDRFSAERLKGVDSTLKIQPAKLEDSAVYLCASSLMAGKDQYFGPGTRLLVL.